The rows below give T cell receptor beta chains drawn from one sample of a study of CD8+CD57+ T cells in acquired aplastic anemia. TCRdb used MiXCR to reprocess the reads, holding one entry per CDR3 protein. The sample has around 200,000 distinct CDR3 sequences; roughly 65% are singletons. Sample: sorted CD4+, CD8+, or CD8+CD57+ T cells (not recorded which) from PBMCs. The receptor source for this set is a human donor with aplastic anemia. CDR3s include the opening cysteine and the closing phenylalanine or tryptophan. The D gene is left open where the match is weak. The size of a clone is reported for some rows only, either as once, few or many, or as a class for expanded clones.

D,V,size,J,CDR3,DNA
-,TRBV7-2,-,TRBJ1-2,CASSFGGLGNYGYTF,TGTGCCAGCAGCTTCGGGGGGCTAGGTAACTATGGCTACACCTTC
TRBD1,TRBV5-1,many,TRBJ2-7,CASRPRTGVDEQYF,TGCGCCAGCAGACCCCGGACAGGGGTAGACGAGCAGTACTTC
TRBD1,TRBV5-6,many,TRBJ2-7,CASSWGQNYEQYF,TGTGCCAGCAGCTGGGGACAGAACTACGAGCAGTACTTC
-,TRBV6-1,once,TRBJ1-5,CASSGDNNQPQHF,TGTGCCAGCAGCGGGGACAATAATCAGCCCCAGCATTTT
TRBD1,TRBV9,many,TRBJ2-3,CASSDHPGTGNTDTQYF,TGTGCCAGCAGCGACCACCCCGGGACAGGGAACACAGATACGCAGTATTTT
-,TRBV7-9,many,TRBJ1-1,CASSLATGEAFF,TGTGCCAGCAGCTTAGCTACGGGGGAAGCTTTCTTT
-,TRBV5-1,-,TRBJ2-7,CASSLAGAGAAYEQYF,TGCGCCAGCAGCTTGGCCGGGGCAGGGGCCGCCTACGAGCAGTACTTC
TRBD1,TRBV19,-,TRBJ1-1,CASSISPGGDGTEAFF,TGTGCCAGTAGTATATCCCCAGGGGGCGATGGCACTGAGGCTTTCTTT
-,TRBV10-3,-,TRBJ2-3,CAISEFTDTQYF,TGTGCCATCAGTGAATTCACAGATACGCAGTATTTT
TRBD2,TRBV10-2,-,TRBJ2-7,CASLGGLADDYEQYF,TGCGCCAGCTTGGGAGGGCTAGCGGACGACTACGAGCAGTACTTC
TRBD2,TRBV2,-,TRBJ2-1,CASPSGRGGALNEQFF,TGTGCCAGCCCTTCCGGGAGGGGGGGGGCATTAAATGAGCAGTTCTTC
-,TRBV6-1,-,TRBJ2-3,CASSELHTDTQYF,TGTGCCAGCAGTGAACTGCACACAGATACGCAGTATTTT
-,TRBV19,-,TRBJ1-5,CASSIWAGAHQPQHF,TGTGCCAGTAGTATATGGGCAGGGGCCCATCAGCCCCAGCATTTT
-,TRBV7-9,-,TRBJ1-5,CASSLESQPQHF,TGTGCCAGCAGCCTAGAAAGTCAGCCCCAGCATTTT
-,TRBV7-9,-,TRBJ2-3,CASIVADTQYF,TGTGCCAGCATCGTGGCAGATACGCAGTATTTT
-,TRBV2,-,TRBJ1-2,CASSEQGGYTF,TGTGCCAGCAGTGAACAGGGAGGCTACACCTTC
-,TRBV20-1,many,TRBJ2-7,CSARDAADYEQYF,TGCAGTGCTAGAGATGCGGCAGACTACGAGCAGTACTTC
-,TRBV12-3/TRBV12-4,once,TRBJ1-2,CASSLQGDYGYTF,TGTGCCAGCAGTCTACAGGGTGACTATGGCTACACCTTC
TRBD1,TRBV7-9,many,TRBJ2-7,CASSSTGGGYEQYF,TGTGCCAGCAGCTCAACAGGGGGCGGGTACGAGCAGTACTTC
-,TRBV20-1,once,TRBJ2-7,CSARDQIGPSYEQYF,TGCAGTGCTAGAGATCAAATAGGACCCTCCTACGAGCAGTACTTC
-,TRBV6-6,-,TRBJ2-7,CASSVPGLDYEQYF,TGTGCCAGCAGTGTACCGGGACTGGACTACGAGCAGTACTTC
TRBD2,TRBV9,once,TRBJ2-1,CASSGSGGASNEQFF,TGTGCCAGCAGCGGTAGCGGGGGGGCCAGTAATGAGCAGTTCTTC
-,TRBV9,-,TRBJ1-1,CASSVGPDSTEAFF,TGTGCCAGCAGCGTAGGCCCGGACAGCACTGAAGCTTTCTTT
-,TRBV9,-,TRBJ2-7,CASSAGAGLFSYEQYF,TGTGCCAGCAGCGCTGGAGCGGGCCTATTCTCCTACGAGCAGTACTTC
-,TRBV7-8,-,TRBJ1-2,CASSRRKGSYGYTF,TGTGCCAGCAGCCGGCGGAAGGGCTCCTATGGCTACACCTTC
-,TRBV5-5,-,TRBJ1-4,CASSTGPSEKLFF,TGTGCCAGCAGCACAGGACCCAGCGAAAAACTGTTTTTT
TRBD1,TRBV7-2,few,TRBJ1-1,CASSLISGQGRFTEAFF,TGTGCCAGCAGCTTAATATCCGGACAGGGTAGGTTCACTGAAGCTTTCTTT